This entry concerns a single TCR beta chain. RNA was extracted and reverse transcribed into cDNA as the sequencing template. TCRdb's copy holds only in-frame clones and misses some; the assay was immunoSEQ multiplex PCR. The table has about 150,000 clones, 87% seen once. The data stem from a study of CD8+ T cells in alopecia areata. The wider study: It was oral tofacitinib, at 5 to 10 mg twice daily, that treated patients received. Tofacitinib treatment spanned 6 to 18 months, with 6 months off drug afterward.

Peripheral blood, together with lesional scalp punch biopsies, was collected from alopecia areata patients. This material consisted of CD8+ T cells sorted from blood, taken at week 0. This clonotype was sampled from a human donor with alopecia areata.

The CDR3 DNA reads as TGTGCCAGCAGTTATAGGGCCCCCGGGGAGCTGTTTTTT. Translated: CASSYRAPGELFF. The chain is built from TRBV6-5 and TRBJ2-2; D not resolved. The germline V and J ends were trimmed by 3 bases and 6 bases, with 8 bases remaining between them. Germline V gives CDR1 MNHEY, CDR2 SVGAGI. CDR3 size: 13 residues.